This T cell receptor beta chain emerged from a study of tumor and adjacent non-tumor tissue in lung cancer. Study-level background: Patients comprised 12 adenocarcinoma, a couple of squamous cell carcinoma and 1 small cell lung cancer. Stage I to III disease affected over nine men and 4 or 5 women aged 31 to 76.

Details on this clonotype: Its antigen is still unknown. This may be a read error, as it is one base from a much larger clone.

Study observations and caveats: TCR diversity was significantly greater in tumor than normal lung tissue.

TCRbeta libraries were built with three rounds of nested PCR, modified from ARM-PCR. TCRdb used MiXCR to reprocess the multiplex PCR reads, holding one entry per CDR3 protein. Among around 86,000 distinct CDR3 sequences, about two thirds were seen once, and the ten largest hold approximately 10%. This CDR3 is 16 amino acids long. Germline CDR1 and CDR2: MGHRA and YSYEKL. The template was RNA from unsorted bulk tissue. The clonotype originates from a woman aged 40 to 50 with non-small cell lung cancer. The sample consisted of lung tumor tissue. The V gene is TRBV4-1, the J gene TRBJ2-5; D is ambiguous. CDR3 DNA sequence: TGCGCCAACAGCCAAGAGCCGGCAACAATTGGAGAGACCCAGTACTTC. It specifies CANSQEPATIGETQYF.